Listed below are T cell receptor beta chains from one sample, sequenced in a study of identical twins. TCRdb analysed the 5' RACE reads with MiXCR anew, one entry per CDR3 protein. The sample lists fewer than 900,000 distinct CDR3 sequences, 20% to 25% occurring once. The same specimen was also included in a second study, on T cells expressing NK-cell markers.

Specimen: PBMCs. Receptor source: a woman aged 18-29 years in good health. Each CDR3 is given with its conserved first and last residue. A D gene is named only where the DNA matches it firmly. Clone sizes are given selectively: once, few, many, or a class where the clone is expanded.

J | size | D | V | DNA | CDR3
TRBJ2-7 | NA | TRBD2 | TRBV12-3/TRBV12-4 | TGTGCCAGCAGGGGGACTAGCGGGAGTTCCCACGAGCAGTACTTC | CASRGTSGSSHEQYF
TRBJ1-1 | few | NA | TRBV20-1 | TGCAGGGCTGGGCAGGGTGAAGGGGCTTTCTTT | CRAGQGEGAFF
TRBJ2-7 | NA | NA | TRBV27 | TGTGCCAGCACCCCCCGAGAAGAGCAGTACTTC | CASTPREEQYF
TRBJ1-2 | NA | TRBD1 | TRBV12-3/TRBV12-4 | TGTGCCAGCAGTGCCCAGGGACAGGGGAAAGGCTACACCTTC | CASSAQGQGKGYTF
TRBJ1-1 | few | TRBD1 | TRBV7-9 | TGTGCCAGCAGCATTGGGACAGGGGTCCGTGGCACTGAAGCTTTCTTT | CASSIGTGVRGTEAFF
TRBJ2-1 | NA | NA | TRBV7-9 | TGTGCCAGCAGCTTTGAGGGGGGGCCAAATGAGCAGTTCTTC | CASSFEGGPNEQFF
TRBJ1-2 | few | NA | TRBV12-3/TRBV12-4 | TGTGCCAGCGGGACCGGGACAAGGGATGGCTACACCTTC | CASGTGTRDGYTF
TRBJ2-5 | NA | NA | TRBV7-9 | TGTGCCAGCAGCCCATTCCGGTCTAGCGCACAAGAGACCCAGTACTTC | CASSPFRSSAQETQYF
TRBJ2-7 | NA | NA | TRBV2 | TGTGCCAGCAGTGAAGACCTCTGGGCCTACGAGCAGTACTTC | CASSEDLWAYEQYF
TRBJ2-7 | many | TRBD1 | TRBV15 | TGTGCCACCAGCAGCTGGACAGGGAAGAAGTACGAGCAGTACTTC | CATSSWTGKKYEQYF
TRBJ1-1 | NA | NA | TRBV12-3/TRBV12-4 | TGTGCCAGCAGTTTATCTTTAGGCTCCGGAAGGACAGAAGCTTTCTTT | CASSLSLGSGRTEAFF
TRBJ1-5 | NA | TRBD1 | TRBV11-2 | TGTGCCAGCAGCTCGGGACAGGTGGGTGCATCTCCCCAGCATTTT | CASSSGQVGASPQHF
TRBJ2-2 | many | NA | TRBV15 | TGTGCCACCAGAGCAGCACTAGCCAACACCGGGGAGCTGTTTTTT | CATRAALANTGELFF
TRBJ2-3 | many | TRBD2 | TRBV20-1 | TGCAGTGCTTCCTCTTTGGAGCGGGGGAGCACAGATACGCAGTATTTT | CSASSLERGSTDTQYF
TRBJ2-2 | many | NA | TRBV5-5 | TGTGCCAGCTTGGACACCGGGGAGCTGTTTTTT | CASLDTGELFF
TRBJ2-5 | NA | NA | TRBV20-1 | TGCAGTCCCGGTGGCGTGGCAGGGATGGAGACCCAGTACTTC | CSPGGVAGMETQYF
TRBJ2-7 | NA | NA | TRBV5-1 | TGCGCCAGCAGCTTGGTAGGGTTGTTCGAGCAGTACTTC | CASSLVGLFEQYF
TRBJ2-5 | NA | NA | TRBV5-1 | TGCGCCAGCAGCTTGGCACAGAACCAAGAGACCCAGTACTTC | CASSLAQNQETQYF
TRBJ2-7 | NA | NA | TRBV18 | TGTGCCAGCTCACTTAGCCGGGAAAGCTACGAGCAGTACTTC | CASSLSRESYEQYF
TRBJ2-1 | NA | NA | TRBV9 | TGTGCCAGCAGCGTAGAGGACTTGAGTGAGCAGTTCTTC | CASSVEDLSEQFF
TRBJ1-4 | many | NA | TRBV5-1 | TGCGCCAGCAGCGCCTTCCCGGCAACTAATGAAAAACTGTTTTTT | CASSAFPATNEKLFF
TRBJ2-5 | many | NA | TRBV21-1 | TGTGCCAGCAGCAAAGAGACCCAGTACTTC | CASSKETQYF
TRBJ2-7 | NA | TRBD1 | TRBV20-1 | TGCAGTGCTAGGTGGACAGGTTCCCAGTCCTACGAGCAGTACTTC | CSARWTGSQSYEQYF
TRBJ1-1 | NA | NA | TRBV5-6 | TGTGCCAGCAGCTGGGGCTCTCCGGTGAACACTGAAGCTTTCTTT | CASSWGSPVNTEAFF
TRBJ2-2 | few | NA | TRBV24-1 | TGTGCCACCAGTGATGGAAACAGGAGAAACACCGGGGAGCTGTTTTTT | CATSDGNRRNTGELFF
TRBJ1-3 | many | NA | TRBV20-1 | TGCAGTGCTAGGGGCTTGGGGGGAAACACCATATATTTT | CSARGLGGNTIYF
TRBJ1-1 | many | TRBD1 | TRBV29-1 | TGCAGCGCCCGGGCAGGGGGTGACACTGAAGCTTTCTTT | CSARAGGDTEAFF
TRBJ2-3 | few | NA | TRBV4-3 | TGCGCCAGCAGCCAAGTCCCGGGAGATACGCAGTATTTT | CASSQVPGDTQYF
TRBJ1-1 | few | NA | TRBV7-2 | TGTGCCAGTCGCGCAGGGGTGAACACTGAAGCTTTCTTT | CASRAGVNTEAFF
TRBJ2-1 | few | TRBD1 | TRBV12-3/TRBV12-4 | TGTGCCACCTCGGAGACAGGGTCCTACAATGAGCAGTTCTTC | CATSETGSYNEQFF
TRBJ2-7 | NA | NA | TRBV27 | TGTGCCAGCGGTAGAGGCCCTGCCAATTTCTACGAGCAGTACTTC | CASGRGPANFYEQYF
TRBJ2-3 | NA | TRBD2 | TRBV2 | TGTGCCAGCAGGGTGGGACTAGCGGATATAGATACGCAGTATTTT | CASRVGLADIDTQYF
TRBJ2-7 | NA | TRBD1 | TRBV29-1 | TGCAGCGCTGACAGGGCGGGTGAGCAGTACTTC | CSADRAGEQYF
TRBJ2-7 | NA | NA | TRBV25-1 | TGTGCCAGCAGTGAACGCTGGGTTGGGGAGCAGTACTTC | CASSERWVGEQYF
TRBJ2-3 | NA | TRBD2 | TRBV7-8 | TGTGCCAGCAGCTTTAGCGGGATCGCAGATACGCAGTATTTT | CASSFSGIADTQYF
TRBJ2-5 | NA | NA | TRBV12-3/TRBV12-4 | TGTGCCAGCAGTCCCGGGACGCCGATAGGAGAGACCCAGTACTTC | CASSPGTPIGETQYF
TRBJ1-2 | NA | NA | TRBV20-1 | TGCAGTGCTCGAGGATCGGGAGAAAATGGCTACACCTTC | CSARGSGENGYTF
TRBJ2-1 | NA | NA | TRBV10-3 | TGTGCCATCAGCAACTTATTCGGGGAGCAGTTCTTC | CAISNLFGEQFF
TRBJ1-2 | few | NA | TRBV5-1 | TGCGCCAGCAGCTTGGCCGGACCGAGCTATGGCTACACCTTC | CASSLAGPSYGYTF
TRBJ2-7 | NA | TRBD2 | TRBV5-1 | TGCGCCAGCGAGAGAGCGGGAGTAACCGAGCAGTACTTC | CASERAGVTEQYF
TRBJ2-1 | few | TRBD2 | TRBV14 | TGTGCCAGCAGCCCGTGGACTAGCGGGAGGGCCTACAATGAGCAGTTCTTC | CASSPWTSGRAYNEQFF
TRBJ2-3 | few | NA | TRBV7-2 | TGTGCCAGCAGCCTCATTGGGAGCGGGAAGGGGGATTTT | CASSLIGSGKGDF
TRBJ1-2 | few | NA | TRBV20-1 | TGCAGTGCTAGAGCTTGGCAGGGTCTCTATGGCTACACCTTC | CSARAWQGLYGYTF
TRBJ2-4 | NA | NA | TRBV20-1 | TGCAGTGCTAGGGAGAGTTTCGCTGAACTAGCCAAAAACATTCAGTACTTC | CSARESFAELAKNIQYF
TRBJ2-1 | many | NA | TRBV6-5 | TGTGCCAGCAAGTGGGGGGTCCTGTGGTTCTTC | CASKWGVLWFF
TRBJ2-5 | NA | NA | TRBV5-1 | TGCGCCAGTCTGACTCGAGTCCAAGAGACCCAGTACTTC | CASLTRVQETQYF
TRBJ1-1 | few | NA | TRBV20-1 | TGCAGTGCTAGCCTAACTCGCCGACAAGCTTTCTTT | CSASLTRRQAFF
TRBJ2-7 | many | NA | TRBV12-3/TRBV12-4 | TGTGCCAGCAGTTTTGGAAGGCCGGAGCAGTACTTC | CASSFGRPEQYF
TRBJ2-1 | NA | TRBD2 | TRBV20-1 | TGCAGTGCTGGTCCTAGCGGGGTCATCTACAATGAGCAGTTCTTC | CSAGPSGVIYNEQFF
TRBJ2-3 | NA | NA | TRBV4-3 | TGCGCCAGCAGCCAGTCGAGATTAGATACGCAGTATTTT | CASSQSRLDTQYF
TRBJ2-1 | few | NA | TRBV29-1 | TGCAGCGTTGAAGATATCCGGGAGCAGTTCTTC | CSVEDIREQFF
TRBJ2-1 | few | NA | TRBV20-1 | TGCAGTGCTAGAGACTGGACAAGCTCCTACAATGAGCAGTTCTTC | CSARDWTSSYNEQFF
TRBJ2-3 | many | TRBD2 | TRBV10-3 | TGTGCCATCAGTGCGGGAGGAGATACGCAGTATTTT | CAISAGGDTQYF
TRBJ2-3 | NA | NA | TRBV5-1 | TGCGCCAGCAGCTTTGGACTTCTCCACCTCACAGATACGCAGTATTTT | CASSFGLLHLTDTQYF
TRBJ2-5 | few | NA | TRBV7-9 | TGTGCCAGCAGCTTCAACTCGGGGACCTTCCAAGAGACCCAGTACTTC | CASSFNSGTFQETQYF